The clone carrying this T cell receptor beta chain was detected only once. Time point: peripheral blood 6 weeks after treatment start. Sample contribution per patient ranged from 1 to 8, covering pretreatment and on-treatment. The data stem from a study of PD-L1 blockade in urothelial cancer. The overall study: Blood analysis was done at 3 weeks (second dose) and 6 weeks after treatment began.

Between the trimmed V and J ends, which lost 4 bases and 3 bases, there was a span of 5 bases. Germline-derived CDR1 and CDR2 are LNHNV and YYDKDF (reference sequence). This CDR3 has 12 residues. Profiling relied on immunoSEQ multiplex PCR, and the TCRdb table lists in-frame clones only, not all of them. Of about 120,000 clones detected, 75% to 90% appear once; the ten largest clones hold about 1.5%. This chain uses TRBV15 with TRBJ2-3; D remains ambiguous. This receptor was obtained from a man aged 55 to 70 with urothelial cancer. The sample consisted of PBMCs, taken around atezolizumab (anti-PD-L1) treatment. CDR3 protein: CATSTGTDTQYF. CDR3 sequence (DNA): TGTGCCACCAGCACCGGGACAGATACGCAGTATTTT.